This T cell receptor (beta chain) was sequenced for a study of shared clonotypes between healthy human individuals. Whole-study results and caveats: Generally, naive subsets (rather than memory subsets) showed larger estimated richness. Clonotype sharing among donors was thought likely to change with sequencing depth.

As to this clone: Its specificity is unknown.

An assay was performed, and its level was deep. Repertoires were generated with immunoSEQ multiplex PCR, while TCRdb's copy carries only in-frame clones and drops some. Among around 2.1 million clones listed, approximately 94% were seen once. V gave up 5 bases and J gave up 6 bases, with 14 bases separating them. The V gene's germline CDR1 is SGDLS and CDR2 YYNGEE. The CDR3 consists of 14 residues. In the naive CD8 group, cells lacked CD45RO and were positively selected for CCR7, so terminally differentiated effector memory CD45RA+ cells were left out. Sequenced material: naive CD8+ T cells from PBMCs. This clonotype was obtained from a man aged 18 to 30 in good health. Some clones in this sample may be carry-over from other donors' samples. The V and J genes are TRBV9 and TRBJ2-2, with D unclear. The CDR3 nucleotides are TGTGCCAGCAGTGGTGTTGGGCTGGCCGGGGAGCTGTTTTTT. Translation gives CASSGVGLAGELFF.